This is a list of T cell receptor beta chains from one sample in a study of blood T cell repertoires in COVID-19. Libraries were prepared by immunoSEQ multiplex PCR; TCRdb keeps only in-frame clonotypes and omits some of them. The repertoire holds 200,000 to 300,000 clones, with 86% as singletons. The sequenced sample was peripheral blood. These receptors were taken from a man aged 35-49 years who had recovered from COVID-19. The CDR3 runs from the conserved cysteine through the conserved F or W. The order of the fields is J gene, V gene, clone size, D gene, CDR3 protein, CDR3 DNA. D genes are given only for firm matches. The listing skips clone size in some rows; elsewhere it reads once, few, many or a size class.

TRBJ2-1	TRBV27	-	TRBD2	CASTLQGGGAIDEQFF	TGTGCCAGCACCCTACAGGGCGGGGGGGCCATAGATGAGCAGTTCTTC
TRBJ1-2	TRBV4-1	-	-	CASSQDASRRGYTF	TGCGCCAGCAGCCAAGATGCGTCCAGGAGGGGCTACACCTTC
TRBJ1-2	TRBV27	-	TRBD1	CASSLNTPRGKNMHGYTF	TGTGCCAGCAGCTTAAATACGCCCAGGGGGAAGAATATGCATGGCTACACCTTC
TRBJ1-2	TRBV5-4	-	-	CASSSYQGYGYGYTF	TGTGCCAGCAGCTCCTACCAGGGTTACGGCTATGGCTACACCTTC
TRBJ2-7	TRBV5-1	-	TRBD1	CASSLVRGRDEQYF	TGCGCCAGCAGCTTGGTGAGGGGGCGCGACGAGCAGTACTTC
TRBJ2-3	TRBV19	once	TRBD2	CASSFRGGPGADTQYF	TGTGCCAGTAGTTTTCGGGGGGGGCCCGGGGCGGATACGCAGTATTTT
TRBJ2-3	TRBV9	-	-	CASGSSGTSTDTQYF	TGTGCCAGCGGCAGCTCAGGGACAAGCACAGATACGCAGTATTTT
TRBJ2-7	TRBV23-1	-	-	CASSPRDCEQYF	TGCGCCAGCAGTCCAAGAGACTGCGAGCAGTACTTC
TRBJ2-1	TRBV5-8	-	-	CASSLEQGRDEQFF	TGTGCCAGCAGCTTGGAACAGGGAAGGGATGAGCAGTTCTTC
TRBJ1-5	TRBV27	-	-	CASSPRLSGALINQPQHF	TGTGCCAGCAGTCCCCGTCTGTCAGGGGCTCTCATCAATCAGCCCCAGCATTTT
TRBJ2-7	TRBV5-6	-	TRBD1	CASSHGDSKREQYF	TGTGCCAGCAGCCACGGGGACAGCAAAAGGGAGCAGTACTTC
TRBJ2-3	TRBV10-3	-	TRBD2	CAISILTSGGNTQYF	TGTGCCATCAGTATCCTGACTAGCGGGGGTAATACGCAGTATTTT
TRBJ1-1	TRBV5-6	-	-	CASSLAAGNRAFF	TGTGCCAGCAGCTTGGCCGCGGGGAACCGGGCTTTCTTT
TRBJ2-7	TRBV7-7	-	-	CASSLEAGAGSSYEQYF	TGTGCCAGCAGCTTAGAGGCCGGTGCGGGCAGCTCCTACGAGCAGTACTTC
TRBJ1-2	TRBV6-1	-	-	CASSENRMIYGYTF	TGTGCCAGCAGTGAAAACAGGATGATCTATGGCTACACCTTC
TRBJ2-5	TRBV11-2	-	-	CASSLSGGQGFVTQYF	TGTGCCAGCAGCTTATCTGGTGGGCAGGGATTTGTGACCCAGTACTTC